This T cell receptor beta chain was identified during a study of blood T cells in healthy people across ages. This clonotype appeared a few times. For the second PCR, which ran for roughly 6 to 12 cycles, a sample-barcoded 5' primer and a J-beta primer mix were used. Each CDR3 protein gets one entry after TCRdb re-called the 5' RACE reads with MiXCR. This sample has roughly 2 million distinct CDR3 sequences, with about 50% found just once. CDR1 is MDHEN and CDR2 is SYDVKM in the germline V gene. V lost 2 bases and J lost 0, with 11 bases in between. CDR3 length: 15 amino acids. Sequenced: blood. The chain combines TRBV28 with TRBJ2-7, with a weak D call TRBD1 (5 bases). The source is a woman aged 40 to 49 in good health. As DNA, the CDR3 is TGTGCCAGCAGTTTACGATCTGGGGCCTCCTACGAGCAGTACTTC. It translates to CASSLRSGASYEQYF.